This T cell receptor (beta chain) was sequenced in a study of T cell responses to AZD1222 COVID-19 vaccine. Profiling relied on immunoSEQ multiplex PCR, and the TCRdb table lists in-frame clones only, not all of them. The sample has fewer than 30,000 clones, around 80% seen once. Germline V gene data show CDR1 as MGHRA and CDR2 as YSYEKL. Trimming removed 1 base at V and 5 bases at J, with 14 bases between. This CDR3 spans 15 amino acids. General observations from the study: Reports indicate that nearly half of spike-specific TCRs are directed at unmutated variant regions.

The table lists this clone with a few counts. Its antigen is unidentified. The material was peripheral blood, obtained on day 0 of AZD1222 vaccination. The chain employs TRBV4-1 and TRBJ1-2, with no clear D. This TCR came from an adult in good health. The CDR3 DNA sequence: TGCGCCAGCAGCCAAGGAAGTCTTCCCGGGTATGGCTACACCTTC. This sequence encodes CASSQGSLPGYGYTF.